The text below deals with one T cell receptor beta chain. This sample was taken from a study of blood T cell repertoires in COVID-19. Study-wide context: Sites across the United States, Italy and Spain contributed samples from acute and convalescent COVID-19. Nucleic acid was either cDNA or gDNA, and it came from T cells, B-cell-depleted T cells, or PBMCs.

In the original processing: Estimation of nucleated cell counts was performed using reference gene primer amplification. Profiled with immunoSEQ multiplex PCR; TCRdb holds only in-frame clones, not every one. V and J calls and clone size follow that table, whereas D and trimming were derived from the DNA. Of 250,000 to 350,000 clones listed, about 80% were seen once; the top ten hold 15% to 19%. Germline V CDR1 and CDR2: SGHVS, FNYEAQ. V lost 5 bases to trimming and J lost 4 bases, with 18 bases between them. This CDR3 contains 16 residues. The sequenced sample was peripheral blood. The chain links TRBV7-6 to TRBJ1-3; D not resolved. The sequence was collected from a person between 65 and 80 years old with COVID-19, enrolled during active disease. CDR3 amino acids: CASSPGLGRTGNTIYF. The CDR3 DNA sequence: TGTGCCAGCAGCCCAGGACTCGGGAGGACGGGAAACACCATATATTTT.